The next 27 T cell receptor beta chains were all read from a single sample in a study of cytomegalovirus exposure and HLA in healthy donors. PCR amplification relied on 60 Vbeta primers (plus 13 Jbeta primers). Profiling relied on immunoSEQ multiplex PCR, and the TCRdb table lists in-frame clones only, not all of them. The repertoire holds under 200,000 clones, with around 67% as singletons. Sequencing was performed on PBMCs. Receptor source: a woman aged 18-29 years in good health and CMV-seropositive.

The V call is TRBV28, the J call TRBJ2-7, with D possibly matching TRBD2 (5 bases). The CDR3 has 13 amino acids. Trimming pared 5 bases from V and 3 bases from J, leaving 11 bases between. CDR1 is MDHEN, CDR2 SYDVKM, per germline. CDR3 sequence: CASSPLTSYEQYF. In DNA form, the CDR3 reads TGTGCCAGCAGTCCCCTCACTAGCTACGAGCAGTACTTC.

J is TRBJ1-4 and V is TRBV28; 7 nucleotides line up with TRBD1. The CDR3 covers 13 residues. The V and J ends lost 10 bases and 5 bases, in that order; junction bases with no gene match: 7. Germline loops: CDR1 MDHEN, CDR2 SYDVKM. This CDR3 is CAIYRDSNEKLFF. CDR3 DNA: TGTGCCATCTACCGGGACAGCAATGAAAAACTGTTTTTT.

The chain recombines TRBV6-5 with TRBJ1-6, with D maybe TRBD1 (5 bases). Germline values: CDR1 MNHEY, CDR2 SVGAGI. This CDR3 comprises 16 residues. The V gene lost 2 bases and the J gene lost 7 bases, with 15 bases spanning the gap. The CDR3 here is CASSYGAVSQNSPLHF. For the CDR3, the DNA is TGTGCCAGCAGTTACGGGGCGGTGAGCCAGAATTCACCCCTCCACTTT.

The chain is built from TRBV6-1 and TRBJ2-7, with D perhaps matching TRBD1 (5 bases). The CDR3 spans 15 residues. CDR1 is MNHNS and CDR2 is SASEGT in the germline V gene. Trimming cost V 3 bases and J 3 bases, with 15 bases left between them. CDR3: CASSDSGQGLYEQYF. In DNA form, the CDR3 reads TGTGCCAGCAGTGACTCAGGGCAAGGTCTCTACGAGCAGTACTTC.

This clone occurred once. The chain joins TRBV10-1 to TRBJ1-3, with D possibly matching TRBD1 (6 bases). Per the germline V gene, CDR1 is WNHNN and CDR2 is SYGVQD (reference sequence). CDR3 length equals 14 residues. Trimming removed 11 bases at V and 2 bases at J, with 16 bases between. The CDR3 DNA follows: TGCGCCGATCGAGAACAGGGAACTGGAAACACCATATATTTT. As protein: CADREQGTGNTIYF.

The V call is TRBV10-3, the J call TRBJ1-2, with no clear D. CDR3 length equals 13 residues. The germline CDR1 and CDR2 sequences are ENHRY and SYGVKD. V was clipped by 0 bases and J by 4 bases, with 6 bases between them. CDR3 region: CAISESGSYGYTF. In DNA, the CDR3 is TGTGCCATCAGTGAGTCTGGGAGCTATGGCTACACCTTC.

The chain links TRBV6-5 to TRBJ1-2, with D possibly TRBD1 on 6 matching bases. The CDR3 contains 12 residues. V was shortened by 5 bases and J by 5 bases, with 9 bases between the two germline ends. Germline CDR1 is MNHEY and CDR2 is SVGAGI. In DNA form, the CDR3 reads TGTGCCAGCAGTACCCAGGGGTATGGCTACACCTTC. Translated: CASSTQGYGYTF.

The chain uses TRBV29-1 and TRBJ1-1; D might be TRBD1 (5 bases). Trimming left V 6 bases short and J 3 bases short, with 17 bases between. The length of the CDR3 is 14 residues. Germline lookup yields CDR1 SQVTM and CDR2 ANQGSEA. CDR3 amino acids: CSVEWQGADTEAFF. In DNA, the CDR3 is TGCAGCGTCGAATGGCAGGGTGCGGACACTGAAGCTTTCTTT.

This chain links TRBV7-2 with TRBJ2-5; D remains ambiguous. The V end lost 3 bases, the J end lost 5 bases, and 13 bases lay between the germline ends. Germline CDR1 SGHTA, CDR2 FQGNSA. This CDR3 has 14 amino acids. The CDR3 DNA follows: TGTGCCAGCAGCTTGCTTACCCGGCGGGAGACCCAGTACTTC. Its translation: CASSLLTRRETQYF.

This clone was picked up a small number of times. The rearrangement joins TRBV27 to TRBJ2-1; TRBD2 matches at 11 bases. V lost 1 base to trimming and J lost 4 bases; unmatched junction nucleotides: 3. Germline lookup yields CDR1 MNHEY and CDR2 SMNVEV (reference sequence). CDR3 length: 16 amino acids. The CDR3 here is CASSLFLAGGYNEQFF. The DNA of the CDR3 is TGTGCCAGCAGTTTATTTCTAGCGGGAGGATACAATGAGCAGTTCTTC.

The gene calls are TRBV5-1 and TRBJ2-7; weak D call: TRBD2 (6 bases). There are 12 residues in the CDR3. V lost 0 bases and J lost 9, with 10 bases in between. Germline assignment: CDR1 SGHRS and CDR2 YFSETQ. CDR3 sequence: CASSLASGGQYF. DNA for the CDR3: TGCGCCAGCAGCTTGGCCTCCGGGGGGCAGTACTTC.

The chain has TRBV5-6 and TRBJ1-2, with D hard to call. CDR3 length equals 15 residues. V dropped 5 bases and J dropped 7 bases, with 21 bases sitting between them. Germline loops: CDR1 SGHDT, CDR2 YYEEEE. The CDR3 coding sequence is TGTGCCAGCAGTCCGCCTCTAGAGGGCGCAGGTGGCTACACCTTC. This sequence encodes CASSPPLEGAGGYTF.

V gene TRBV7-9 combines with J gene TRBJ2-6; D might be TRBD2 (6 bases). Germline CDR1 SEHNR, CDR2 FQNEAQ (reference sequence). V was shortened by 8 bases and J by 0 bases, with 11 bases between the two germline ends. The CDR3 consists of 15 residues. The CDR3 coding sequence is TGTGCCAGCGCGACGGGGGTCTCTGGGGCCAACGTCCTGACTTTC. It yields the protein CASATGVSGANVLTF.

This chain uses TRBV7-8 with TRBJ2-1, with a weak D call TRBD2 (5 bases). V was pared by 4 bases and J by 6 bases, with 16 bases between. Germline V gene sequence: CDR1 SGHVS, CDR2 FQNEAQ. This CDR3 contains 15 residues. The CDR3 nucleotides are TGTGCCAGCAGCTCCTTGGAGGTCGTACCCAATGAGCAGTTCTTC. Amino acids: CASSSLEVVPNEQFF.

V is TRBV28 and J is TRBJ1-1; 7 positions match TRBD1. The CDR3 covers 12 residues. With V trimmed by 3 bases and J by 7 bases, 2 bases remained unmatched. Germline CDR1 is MDHEN and CDR2 is SYDVKM. The CDR3 is CASSFRGLEAFF. The CDR3 DNA sequence: TGTGCCAGCAGTTTTAGGGGGCTTGAAGCTTTCTTT.

The chain carries TRBV7-3 and TRBJ2-7; D call uncertain. The V end was cut by 1 base, the J end by 6 bases, with 10 bases between. The germline V gene encodes CDR1 SGHTA and CDR2 FQGTGA. The CDR3 loop spans 13 amino acids. The CDR3 bases are TGTGCCAGCAGCTTAAGAGGTGGCAGCGAGCAGTACTTC. It specifies CASSLRGGSEQYF. Full variable domain (missing parts from reference TRBV7-3 and TRBJ2-7): GAGVSQTPSNKVTEKGKYVELRCDPISGHTALYWYRQSLGQGPEFLIYFQGTGAADDSGLPNDRFFAVRPEGSVSTLKIQRTERGDSAVYLCASSLRGGSEQYFGPGTRLTVT.

The rearrangement uses TRBV18 and TRBJ2-5; 7 nucleotides line up with TRBD1. J was trimmed by 2 bases and V by 4 bases; bases with no gene match: 1. The CDR3 runs to 13 residues. Germline values: CDR1 KGHSH, CDR2 LQKENI. The CDR3: CASSRQGQETQYF. In DNA, the CDR3 is TGTGCCAGCTCACGACAGGGACAAGAGACCCAGTACTTC.

The J gene is TRBJ2-3, the V gene TRBV30, with TRBD2 identical over 8 bases. V gave up 2 bases and J gave up 5 bases; unmatched junction bases: 9. Looked up from germline, CDR1 is GTSNPN and CDR2 is SVGIG (reference sequence). This CDR3 is built from 15 residues. The CDR3: CAWSFSGIFRDTQYF. The CDR3 coding sequence is TGTGCCTGGAGTTTTAGCGGGATATTCCGAGATACGCAGTATTTT. Full variable domain (remainder filled in from reference TRBV30 and TRBJ2-3): SQTIHQWPATLVQPVGSPLSLECTVEGTSNPNLYWYRQAAGRGLQLLFYSVGIGQISSEVPQNLSASRPQDRQFILSSKKLLLSDSGFYLCAWSFSGIFRDTQYFGPGTRLTVL.

There are a few counts of this clone. The gene calls are TRBV18 and TRBJ2-5; 8 bases agree with TRBD2. The V segment lost 6 bases and the J segment 5 bases; nucleotides outside the gene matches: 5. The CDR3 is made up of 13 amino acids. Germline V lookup: CDR1 KGHSH, CDR2 LQKENI. The CDR3 nucleotides read TGTGCCAGCTCCGCTAGCGGGCTCGAGACCCAGTACTTC. Translating gives CASSASGLETQYF. Looking up the rest from reference TRBV18 and TRBJ2-5 gives the full variable domain: NAGVMQNPRHLVRRRGQEARLRCSPMKGHSHVYWYRQLPEEGLKFMVYLQKENIIDESGMPKERFSAEFPKEGPSILRIQQVVRGDSAAYFCASSASGLETQYFGPGTRLLVL.

This clone was observed once. The rearrangement joins TRBV30 to TRBJ2-5, with TRBD1 identical over 7 bases. J lost 4 bases, V lost 3 bases, and 5 bases had no gene match. Germline V lookup: CDR1 GTSNPN, CDR2 SVGIG (reference sequence). The CDR3 is 13 amino acids. The CDR3: CAWRWTGGETQYF. CDR3 bases: TGTGCCTGGAGGTGGACAGGAGGAGAGACCCAGTACTTC.

The genes are TRBV7-3 and TRBJ1-1, with TRBD1 as a possible D gene (5 bases). Trimming cost V 2 bases and J 8 bases, with 12 bases left between them. CDR1 and CDR2 (germline): SGHTA, FQGTGA. This CDR3 has 13 amino acids. The CDR3 DNA is TGTGCCAGCAGCTTATTGGCAGGGAAGGAAGCTTTCTTT. Translation: CASSLLAGKEAFF.

CDR3 DNA sequence: TGTGCCAGCAGCTTATCGGGAAACACTGAAGCTTTCTTT. Its translation is CASSLSGNTEAFF. This sequence joins TRBV7-8 and TRBJ1-1; D is ambiguous. Germline CDR1 SGHVS, CDR2 FQNEAQ. This CDR3 region has 13 residues. V lost 2 bases and J lost 2, with 6 bases in between. Complete variable domain (other parts from reference TRBV7-8 and TRBJ1-1): GAGVSQSPRYKVAKRGQDVALRCDPISGHVSLFWYQQALGQGPEFLTYFQNEAQLDKSGLPSDRFFAERPEGSVSTLKIQRTQQEDSAVYLCASSLSGNTEAFFGQGTRLTVV.

The chain uses TRBV4-2 and TRBJ1-1; 7 nucleotides agree with TRBD1. Unmatched junction bases numbered 15, after V lost 2 bases and J lost 3 bases. The CDR3 sequence is 18 residues long. Germline values: CDR1 LGHNA, CDR2 YNFKEQ. CDR3 protein: CASSQRAGGGDSDTEAFF. The CDR3 DNA reads TGTGCCAGCAGCCAAAGGGCAGGGGGAGGTGATTCGGACACTGAAGCTTTCTTT.

The chain recombines TRBV5-1 with TRBJ1-1; no clear D. This CDR3 has 14 amino acids. The germline V gene encodes CDR1 SGHRS and CDR2 YFSETQ. The ends were cut back, 1 base at V and 6 bases at J, with 13 bases in the middle. The CDR3 DNA follows: TGCGCCAGCAGCTTGATCACCCCCGGAGCTGAAGCTTTCTTT. It yields the protein CASSLITPGAEAFF.

The chain carries TRBV11-2 and TRBJ2-7; 13 bases are a match to TRBD2. CDR3 size: 17 residues. Germline CDR1 is SGHAT and CDR2 is FQNNGV. V lost 1 base, J lost 2 bases, and 5 bases stayed unmatched. CDR3: CASSLAGLAGTTYEQYF. As DNA, the CDR3 is TGTGCCAGCAGCTTAGCGGGACTAGCGGGGACAACCTACGAGCAGTACTTC.

V is TRBV7-9 and J is TRBJ2-1; 13 nucleotides line up with TRBD2. V dropped 5 bases and J dropped 9; count of bases not matched to a gene: 13. CDR1 is SEHNR, CDR2 FQNEAQ, per germline (reference sequence). The CDR3 loop spans 17 amino acids. For the CDR3, the DNA is TGTGCCAGCAGCCCATCGCCTGGACTAGCGGGGGAGCGTGAGCAGTTCTTC. Its translation: CASSPSPGLAGEREQFF. Variable domain in full (rest from reference TRBV7-9 and TRBJ2-1): DTGVSQNPRHKITKRGQNVTFRCDPISEHNRLYWYRQTLGQGPEFLTYFQNEAQLEKSRLLSDRFSAERPKGSFSTLEIQRTEQGDSAMYLCASSPSPGLAGEREQFFGPGTRLTVL.

The V gene is TRBV7-8, the J gene TRBJ2-7, with D perhaps TRBD2 (6 bases). With 2 bases removed from V and 4 bases from J, the gap between germline ends came to 15 bases. This CDR3 region has 15 residues. CDR1 and CDR2 from the germline V gene are SGHVS and FQNEAQ. CDR3 in amino acids: CASSLYGGKAYEQYF. CDR3 coding DNA: TGTGCCAGCAGCTTATATGGCGGGAAGGCTTACGAGCAGTACTTC. Supplemented by reference TRBV7-8 and TRBJ2-7, the full variable domain reads GAGVSQSPRYKVAKRGQDVALRCDPISGHVSLFWYQQALGQGPEFLTYFQNEAQLDKSGLPSDRFFAERPEGSVSTLKIQRTQQEDSAVYLCASSLYGGKAYEQYFGPGTRLTVT.